These 2 T cell receptor beta chains originate from one sample sequenced in a study of T cells after yellow fever vaccination. Using its own MiXCR run on the 5' RACE reads, TCRdb lists one record per CDR3 protein. The sample holds more than 200,000 distinct CDR3 sequences, roughly 3.7% seen once. Sample: PBMCs, taken 15 days after the yellow fever booster vaccination. The receptors come from a man younger than 30 who received the YFV17D yellow fever vaccine.

This clonotype was seen repeatedly, ten times or more. The J gene is TRBJ2-3, the V gene TRBV20-1, with D perhaps given as TRBD1 or TRBD2 (5 bases each). V lost 8 bases and J lost 2, with 17 bases in between. Germline V gene data show CDR1 as DFQATT and CDR2 as SNEGSKA (reference sequence). This CDR3 has 14 amino acids. The CDR3 loop is CSTQPGPYTDTQYF. CDR3 nucleotide sequence: TGCAGTACCCAACCGGGACCATACACAGATACGCAGTATTTT.

The J gene is TRBJ2-1, the V gene TRBV12-3 or TRBV12-4, with D possibly being TRBD1 or TRBD2 (5 bases each). The CDR3 has 17 residues. V lost 3 bases and J lost 5, with 20 bases in between. The CDR3 is CASSLLVSLGTDNEQFF. CDR3 DNA: TGTGCCAGCAGTTTGTTGGTGAGTCTGGGGACCGACAATGAGCAGTTCTTC.